These T cell receptor beta chains were read from a single sample in a study of blood T cell repertoires in COVID-19. Repertoires were generated with immunoSEQ multiplex PCR, while TCRdb's copy carries only in-frame clones and drops some. The sample lists 200,000 to 250,000 clones, more than 70% occurring once. The sequenced sample was peripheral blood. These receptors all come from a man between 50 and 59 years old with active or convalescent COVID-19. The CDR3 runs from the conserved cysteine through the conserved F or W. Each record gives: CDR3 protein, J gene, V gene.

cdr3_aa: CASSYPGVGTVQYF
j_call: TRBJ2-7
v_call: TRBV28

cdr3_aa: CASSTSGAPNYGYTF
j_call: TRBJ1-2
v_call: TRBV27

cdr3_aa: CASSVARTSGTYEQYF
j_call: TRBJ2-7
v_call: TRBV9

cdr3_aa: CASSPVASGSSDTQYF
j_call: TRBJ2-3
v_call: TRBV18

cdr3_aa: CAWSTTMNTEAFF
j_call: TRBJ1-1
v_call: TRBV30

cdr3_aa: CASSQGLGANTEAFF
j_call: TRBJ1-1
v_call: TRBV3-1/TRBV3-2

cdr3_aa: CASSIQSSNQPQHF
j_call: TRBJ1-5
v_call: TRBV19

cdr3_aa: CASSRTGGYGYTF
j_call: TRBJ1-2
v_call: TRBV19

cdr3_aa: CASSYSISGGGHEQFF
j_call: TRBJ2-1
v_call: TRBV6-5

cdr3_aa: CASSSPLAGSTDTQYF
j_call: TRBJ2-3
v_call: TRBV28

cdr3_aa: CASSYSPGAGDTEAFF
j_call: TRBJ1-1
v_call: TRBV6-5

cdr3_aa: CASSFRAPGGGRNQPQHF
j_call: TRBJ1-5
v_call: TRBV27

cdr3_aa: CASSLSGGQVETEAFF
j_call: TRBJ1-1
v_call: TRBV28

cdr3_aa: CASSTRTGMEGYTF
j_call: TRBJ1-2
v_call: TRBV7-2

cdr3_aa: CASSPRLAGHTDTQYF
j_call: TRBJ2-3
v_call: TRBV5-5

cdr3_aa: CASRLQGYTEAFF
j_call: TRBJ1-1
v_call: TRBV27

cdr3_aa: CASSHGRVGNQPQHF
j_call: TRBJ1-5
v_call: TRBV19

cdr3_aa: CASSPSHSGRDEQYF
j_call: TRBJ2-7
v_call: TRBV7-9

cdr3_aa: CASSRGIGYGYTF
j_call: TRBJ1-2
v_call: TRBV10-1

cdr3_aa: CASSPPVSRTGINYGYTF
j_call: TRBJ1-2
v_call: TRBV18

cdr3_aa: CASSEPVGELFF
j_call: TRBJ2-2
v_call: TRBV25-1

cdr3_aa: CASSQEAGRPYEQYF
j_call: TRBJ2-7
v_call: TRBV3-1/TRBV3-2

cdr3_aa: CASSSRDRAVGNEKLFF
j_call: TRBJ1-4
v_call: TRBV7-8

cdr3_aa: CASSYNTGTKNIQYF
j_call: TRBJ2-4
v_call: TRBV6-5

cdr3_aa: CASSKEVSGASYEQYF
j_call: TRBJ2-7
v_call: TRBV21-1

cdr3_aa: CASSSSGAYGELFF
j_call: TRBJ2-2
v_call: TRBV5-1

cdr3_aa: CASSLFGGDTQYF
j_call: TRBJ2-3
v_call: TRBV5-1

cdr3_aa: CASSVDLAGNTGELFF
j_call: TRBJ2-2
v_call: TRBV9

cdr3_aa: CASSEGQHYGYTF
j_call: TRBJ1-2
v_call: TRBV10-2

cdr3_aa: CASSVSLGLAGVVRFEQYF
j_call: TRBJ2-7
v_call: TRBV2

cdr3_aa: CASSLGRLLRAGPYEQYF
j_call: TRBJ2-7
v_call: TRBV5-1

cdr3_aa: CASSLVSGENEKLFF
j_call: TRBJ1-4
v_call: TRBV5-1

cdr3_aa: CASSPPGGQETQYF
j_call: TRBJ2-5
v_call: TRBV2

cdr3_aa: CASSPLGDRGETEAFF
j_call: TRBJ1-1
v_call: TRBV7-8

cdr3_aa: CASKISLGLAYYEQYF
j_call: TRBJ2-7
v_call: TRBV27

cdr3_aa: CASTTALTASEKLFF
j_call: TRBJ1-4
v_call: TRBV5-6

cdr3_aa: CASSLRDRESGYTF
j_call: TRBJ1-2
v_call: TRBV5-6

cdr3_aa: CASSRTGAKYNEQFF
j_call: TRBJ2-1
v_call: TRBV4-3

cdr3_aa: CASSGTSISYEQYF
j_call: TRBJ2-7
v_call: TRBV27

cdr3_aa: CASSLSTGGWDEQFF
j_call: TRBJ2-1
v_call: TRBV7-3

cdr3_aa: CSARQDQPQHF
j_call: TRBJ1-5
v_call: TRBV20-1